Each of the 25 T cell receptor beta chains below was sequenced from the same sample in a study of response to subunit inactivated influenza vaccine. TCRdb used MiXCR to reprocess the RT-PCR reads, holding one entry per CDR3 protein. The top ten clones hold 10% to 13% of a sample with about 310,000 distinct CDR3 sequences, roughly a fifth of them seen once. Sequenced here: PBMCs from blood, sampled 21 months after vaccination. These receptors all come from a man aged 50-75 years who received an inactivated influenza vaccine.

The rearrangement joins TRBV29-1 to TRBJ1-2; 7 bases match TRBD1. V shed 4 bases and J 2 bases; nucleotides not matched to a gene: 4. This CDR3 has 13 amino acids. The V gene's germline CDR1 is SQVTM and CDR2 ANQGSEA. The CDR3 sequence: CSVGQGQNYGYTF. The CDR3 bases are TGCAGCGTTGGACAGGGCCAGAACTATGGCTACACCTTC. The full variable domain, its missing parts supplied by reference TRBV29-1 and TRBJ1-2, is SAVISQKPSRDICQRGTSLTIQCQVDSQVTMMFWYRQQPGQSLTLIATANQGSEATYESGFVIDKFPISRPNLTFSTLTVSNMSPEDSSIYLCSVGQGQNYGYTFGSGTRLTVV.

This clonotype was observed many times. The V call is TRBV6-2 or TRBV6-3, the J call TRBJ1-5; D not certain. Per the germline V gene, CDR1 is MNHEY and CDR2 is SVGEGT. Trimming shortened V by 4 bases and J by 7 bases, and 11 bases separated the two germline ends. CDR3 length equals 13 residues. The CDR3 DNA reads TGTGCCAGCAGTTTGAGGGCCCCCCAGCCCCAGCATTTT. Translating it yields CASSLRAPQPQHF.

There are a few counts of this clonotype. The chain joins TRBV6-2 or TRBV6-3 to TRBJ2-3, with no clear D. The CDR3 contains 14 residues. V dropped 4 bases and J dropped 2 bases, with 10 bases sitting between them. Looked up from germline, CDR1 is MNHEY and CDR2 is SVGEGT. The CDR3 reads CASSSPQPTDTQYF. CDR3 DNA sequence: TGTGCCAGCAGTTCGCCCCAGCCCACAGATACGCAGTATTTT.

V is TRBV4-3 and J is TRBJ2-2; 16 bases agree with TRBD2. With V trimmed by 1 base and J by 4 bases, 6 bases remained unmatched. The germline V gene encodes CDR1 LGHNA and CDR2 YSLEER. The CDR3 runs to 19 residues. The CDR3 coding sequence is TGCGCCAGCAGCCAAGGGCCGGGACTAGCGGGGGGGGTCACCGGGGAGCTGTTTTTT. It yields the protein CASSQGPGLAGGVTGELFF.

This chain's CDR3 is CSARVWRGSNEQFF. The CDR3 nucleotides are TGCAGTGCTAGAGTTTGGCGAGGGTCCAATGAGCAGTTCTTC. The J gene is TRBJ2-1, the V gene TRBV20-1; TRBD2 is a possible D gene (5 bases). CDR3 length: 14 residues. Germline CDR1 and CDR2: DFQATT and SNEGSKA (reference sequence). Trimming took off 1 base at V and 6 bases at J, with 13 bases between the two ends.

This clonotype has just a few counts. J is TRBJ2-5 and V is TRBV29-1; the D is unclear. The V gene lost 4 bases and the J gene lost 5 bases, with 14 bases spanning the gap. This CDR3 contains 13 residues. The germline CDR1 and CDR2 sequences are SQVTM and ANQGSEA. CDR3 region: CSVVVFPRETQYF. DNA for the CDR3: TGCAGCGTTGTCGTGTTCCCGCGGGAGACCCAGTACTTC. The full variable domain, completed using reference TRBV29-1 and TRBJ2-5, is SAVISQKPSRDICQRGTSLTIQCQVDSQVTMMFWYRQQPGQSLTLIATANQGSEATYESGFVIDKFPISRPNLTFSTLTVSNMSPEDSSIYLCSVVVFPRETQYFGPGTRLLVL.

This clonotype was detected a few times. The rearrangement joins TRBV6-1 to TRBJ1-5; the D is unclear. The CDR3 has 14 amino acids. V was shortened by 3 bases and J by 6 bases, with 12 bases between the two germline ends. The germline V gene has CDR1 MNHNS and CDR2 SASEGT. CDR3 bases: TGTGCCAGCAGTGAGATCGAGGGTTTTCAGCCCCAGCATTTT. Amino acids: CASSEIEGFQPQHF.

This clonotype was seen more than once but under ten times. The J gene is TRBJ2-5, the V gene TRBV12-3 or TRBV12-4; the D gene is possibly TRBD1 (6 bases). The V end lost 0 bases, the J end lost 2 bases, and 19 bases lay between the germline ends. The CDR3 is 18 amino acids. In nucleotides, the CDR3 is TGTGCCAGCAGTTTAGCGAATGGTCTAGGGGGAAGGCAAGAGACCCAGTACTTC. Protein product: CASSLANGLGGRQETQYF.

The CDR3 loop reads CASSLYRGYTF. DNA for the CDR3: TGTGCCAGCAGTTTATATAGGGGCTACACCTTC. V is TRBV28 and J is TRBJ1-2, with D uncertain. This CDR3 contains 11 residues. Germline V gives CDR1 MDHEN, CDR2 SYDVKM. Between the trimmed V and J ends, which lost 1 base and 8 bases, there was a span of 5 bases.

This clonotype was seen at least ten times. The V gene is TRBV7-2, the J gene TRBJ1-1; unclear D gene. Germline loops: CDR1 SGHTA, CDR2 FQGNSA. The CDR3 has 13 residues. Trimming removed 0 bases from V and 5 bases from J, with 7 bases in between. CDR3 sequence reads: CASSLASRTEAFF. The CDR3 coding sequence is TGTGCCAGCAGCTTAGCCAGTAGGACTGAAGCTTTCTTT.

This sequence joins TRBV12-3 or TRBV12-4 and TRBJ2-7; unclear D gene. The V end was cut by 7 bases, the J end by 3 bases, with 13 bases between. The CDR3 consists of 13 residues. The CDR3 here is CASTTGLYYEQYF. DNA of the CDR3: TGTGCCAGCACCACGGGCTTGTACTACGAGCAGTACTTC.

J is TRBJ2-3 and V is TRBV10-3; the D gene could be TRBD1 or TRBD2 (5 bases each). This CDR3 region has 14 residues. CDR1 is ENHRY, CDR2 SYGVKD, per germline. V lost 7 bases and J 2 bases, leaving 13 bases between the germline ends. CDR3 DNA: TGTGCCATCACCCCCGGGGCTAACACAGATACGCAGTATTTT. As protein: CAITPGANTDTQYF.

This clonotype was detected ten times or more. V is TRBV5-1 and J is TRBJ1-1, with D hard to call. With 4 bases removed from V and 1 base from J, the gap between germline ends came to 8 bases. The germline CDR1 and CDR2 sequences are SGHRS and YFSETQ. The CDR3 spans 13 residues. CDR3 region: CASSPVSNTEAFF. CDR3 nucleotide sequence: TGCGCCAGCAGCCCGGTATCGAACACTGAAGCTTTCTTT.

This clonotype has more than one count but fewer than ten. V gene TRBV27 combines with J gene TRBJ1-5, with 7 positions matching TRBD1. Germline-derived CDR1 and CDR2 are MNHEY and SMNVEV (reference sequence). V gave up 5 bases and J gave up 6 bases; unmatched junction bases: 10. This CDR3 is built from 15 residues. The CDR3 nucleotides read TGTGCCAGCAGTACCCTTGACAGGGCCTCTCAGCCCCAGCATTTT. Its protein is CASSTLDRASQPQHF.

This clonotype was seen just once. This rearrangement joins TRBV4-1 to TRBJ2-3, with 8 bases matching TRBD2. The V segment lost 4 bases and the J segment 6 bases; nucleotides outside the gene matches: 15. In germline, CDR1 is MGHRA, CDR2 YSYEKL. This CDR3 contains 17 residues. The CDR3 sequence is CASSLFRGGRTMDTQYF. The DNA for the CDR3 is TGCGCCAGCAGCCTCTTTCGGGGGGGGCGAACGATGGATACGCAGTATTTT.

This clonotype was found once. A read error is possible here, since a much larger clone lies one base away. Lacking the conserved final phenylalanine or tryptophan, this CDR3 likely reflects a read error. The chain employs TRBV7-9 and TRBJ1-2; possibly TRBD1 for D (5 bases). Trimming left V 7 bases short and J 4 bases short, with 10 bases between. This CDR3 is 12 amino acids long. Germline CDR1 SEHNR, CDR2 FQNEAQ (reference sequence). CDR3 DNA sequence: TGTGCCAGCACCCTCGACAGCTATGGCTACACCCTC. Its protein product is CASTLDSYGYTL.

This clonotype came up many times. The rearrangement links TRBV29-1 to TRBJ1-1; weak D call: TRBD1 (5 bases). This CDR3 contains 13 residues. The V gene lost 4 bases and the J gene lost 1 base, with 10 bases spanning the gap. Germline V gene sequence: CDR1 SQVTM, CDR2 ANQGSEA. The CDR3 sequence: CSVAGRANTEAFF. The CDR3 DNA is TGCAGCGTTGCCGGCAGGGCGAACACTGAAGCTTTCTTT.

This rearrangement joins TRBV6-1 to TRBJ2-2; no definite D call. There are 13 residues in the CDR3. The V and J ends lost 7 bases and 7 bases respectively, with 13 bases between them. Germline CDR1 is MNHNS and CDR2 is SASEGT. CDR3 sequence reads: CASTSRSIGELFF. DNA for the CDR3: TGTGCCAGCACCTCTCGCTCTATCGGGGAGCTGTTTTTT.

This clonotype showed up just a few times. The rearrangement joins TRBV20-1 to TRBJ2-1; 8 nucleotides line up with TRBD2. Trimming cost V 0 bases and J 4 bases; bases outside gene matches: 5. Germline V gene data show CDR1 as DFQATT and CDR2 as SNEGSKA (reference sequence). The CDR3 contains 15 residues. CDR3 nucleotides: TGCAGTGCTAGAGAGAGCGGGAGCGGGTACAATGAGCAGTTCTTC. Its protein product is CSARESGSGYNEQFF.

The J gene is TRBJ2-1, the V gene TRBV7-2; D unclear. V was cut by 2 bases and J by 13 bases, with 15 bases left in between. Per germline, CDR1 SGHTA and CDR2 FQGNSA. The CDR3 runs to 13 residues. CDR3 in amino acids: CASSLSPPQEQFF. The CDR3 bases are TGTGCCAGCAGCTTATCTCCGCCGCAAGAACAGTTCTTC. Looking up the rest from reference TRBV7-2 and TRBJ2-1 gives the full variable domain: GAGVSQSPSNKVTEKGKDVELRCDPISGHTALYWYRQSLGQGLEFLIYFQGNSAPDKSGLPSDRFSAERTGGSVSTLTIQRTQQEDSAVYLCASSLSPPQEQFFGPGTRLTVL.

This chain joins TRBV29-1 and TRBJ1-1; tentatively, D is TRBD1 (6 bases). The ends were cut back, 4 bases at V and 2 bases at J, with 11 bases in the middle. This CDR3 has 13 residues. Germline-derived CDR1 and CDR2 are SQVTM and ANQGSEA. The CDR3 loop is CSVVWGLNTEAFF. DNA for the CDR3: TGCAGCGTTGTCTGGGGGCTCAACACTGAAGCTTTCTTT.

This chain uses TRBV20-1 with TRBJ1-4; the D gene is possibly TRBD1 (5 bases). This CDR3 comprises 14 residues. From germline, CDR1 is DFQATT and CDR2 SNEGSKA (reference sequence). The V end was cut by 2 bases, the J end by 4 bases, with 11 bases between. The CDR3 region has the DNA TGCAGTGCTAGAAGGGGCTATAATAATGAAAAACTGTTTTTT. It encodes CSARRGYNNEKLFF.

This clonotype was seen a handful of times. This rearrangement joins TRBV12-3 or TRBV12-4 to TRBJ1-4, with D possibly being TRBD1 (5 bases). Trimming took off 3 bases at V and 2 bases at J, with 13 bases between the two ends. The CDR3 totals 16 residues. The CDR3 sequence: CASSFGSGHTNEKLFF. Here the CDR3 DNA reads TGTGCCAGCAGTTTCGGTTCAGGGCATACTAATGAAAAACTGTTTTTT.

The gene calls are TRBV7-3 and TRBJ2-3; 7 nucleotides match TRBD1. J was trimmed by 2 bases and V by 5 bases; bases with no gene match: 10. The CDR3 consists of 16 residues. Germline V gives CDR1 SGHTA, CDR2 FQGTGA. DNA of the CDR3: TGTGCCAGCAGCCCCCGTCGGGACAGAGACACAGATACGCAGTATTTT. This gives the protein CASSPRRDRDTDTQYF.

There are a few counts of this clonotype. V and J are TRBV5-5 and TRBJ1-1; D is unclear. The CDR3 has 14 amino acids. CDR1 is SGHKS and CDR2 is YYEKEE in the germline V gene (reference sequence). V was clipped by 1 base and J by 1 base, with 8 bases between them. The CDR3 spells CASSLIGRNTEAFF. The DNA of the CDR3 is TGTGCCAGCAGCTTGATTGGACGGAACACTGAAGCTTTCTTT.